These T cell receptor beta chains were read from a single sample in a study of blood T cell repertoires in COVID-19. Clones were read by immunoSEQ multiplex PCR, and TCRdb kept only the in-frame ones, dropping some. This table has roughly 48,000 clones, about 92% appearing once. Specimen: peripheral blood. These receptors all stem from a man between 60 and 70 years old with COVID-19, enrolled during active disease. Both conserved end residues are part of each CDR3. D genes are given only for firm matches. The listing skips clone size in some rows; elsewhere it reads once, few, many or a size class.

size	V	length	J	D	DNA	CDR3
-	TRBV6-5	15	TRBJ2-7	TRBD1	TGTGCCAGCAGTTCGGGACAGGGGGTAGCCTACGAGCAGTACTTC	CASSSGQGVAYEQYF
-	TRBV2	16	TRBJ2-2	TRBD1	TGTGCCAGCAACGGAAACCAGGGGGCGCCCACCGGGGAGCTGTTTTTT	CASNGNQGAPTGELFF
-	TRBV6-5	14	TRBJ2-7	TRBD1	TGTGCCAGCAGTTACGCGACAGGGCAGGGCGAGCAGTACTTC	CASSYATGQGEQYF
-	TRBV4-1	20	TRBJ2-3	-	TGCGCCAGCAGCCAAAAGCTCCCAGGGGCCCTAGCGGTTACCGCAGATACGCAGTATTTT	CASSQKLPGALAVTADTQYF
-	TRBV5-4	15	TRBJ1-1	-	TGTGCCAGCAGCTGGGGTGGGCGGACAAACACTGAAGCTTTCTTT	CASSWGGRTNTEAFF
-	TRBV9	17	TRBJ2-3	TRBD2	TGTGCCAGCAGCGTTCTCCCGGCTAGCGGGGGGACGGATACGCAGTATTTT	CASSVLPASGGTDTQYF
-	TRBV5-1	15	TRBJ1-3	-	TGCGCCAGCAGCTTGGATGGCTTCTCTGGAAACACCATATATTTT	CASSLDGFSGNTIYF
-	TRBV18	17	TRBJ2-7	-	TGTGCCAGCTCACCACTCCCATATAGCGATAGCTCCTACGAGCAGTACTTC	CASSPLPYSDSSYEQYF
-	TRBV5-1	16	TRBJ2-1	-	TGCGCCAGCAGCTTGGCGGGTAGCGGAGTCAACAATGAGCAGTTCTTC	CASSLAGSGVNNEQFF
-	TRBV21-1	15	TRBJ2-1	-	TGTGCCAGCAGCAAATCAGGGGGTGAAGGCGATGAGCAGTTCTTC	CASSKSGGEGDEQFF
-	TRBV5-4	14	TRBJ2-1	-	TGTGCCAGCTCCTCACTAGGGCCCTACAATGAGCAGTTCTTC	CASSSLGPYNEQFF
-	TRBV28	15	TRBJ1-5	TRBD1	TGTGCCAGCAGTCCAGGGGGCCCCCACAATCAGCCCCAGCATTTT	CASSPGGPHNQPQHF
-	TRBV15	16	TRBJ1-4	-	TGTGCCACCAGCAGAGCAGGGGTTGGAGCTAATGAAAAACTGTTTTTT	CATSRAGVGANEKLFF
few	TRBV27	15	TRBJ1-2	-	TGTGCCAGCAGTCCCACAGGATGGGGGGACTATGGCTACACCTTC	CASSPTGWGDYGYTF
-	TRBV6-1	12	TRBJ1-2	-	TGTGCCAGCAGTGACAGGGTAAATGGCTACACCTTC	CASSDRVNGYTF
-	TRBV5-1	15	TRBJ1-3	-	TGCGCCAGCAGCTTCGACATTAGCTCTGGAAACACCATATATTTT	CASSFDISSGNTIYF
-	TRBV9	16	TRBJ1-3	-	TGTGCCAGCAGCGCCTATGACACATACTCTGGAAACACCATATATTTT	CASSAYDTYSGNTIYF
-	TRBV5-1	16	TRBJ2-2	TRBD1	TGCGCCAGCAGCTATGGACAGGGGGCAGACACCGGGGAGCTGTTTTTT	CASSYGQGADTGELFF
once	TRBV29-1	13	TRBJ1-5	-	TGCAGCGTCCAAGACAGCAACAATCAGCCCCAGCATTTT	CSVQDSNNQPQHF
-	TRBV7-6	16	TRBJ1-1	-	TGTGCCAGCAGCCCCTTATACGCGGGCGGTAACACTGAAGCTTTCTTT	CASSPLYAGGNTEAFF
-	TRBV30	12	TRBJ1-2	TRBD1	TGTGCCTCCTGGACAGGGCAGAATGGCTACACCTTC	CASWTGQNGYTF
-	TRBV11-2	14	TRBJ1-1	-	TGTGCCAGCAGCTTTCGGACAGCTAACACTGAAGCTTTCTTT	CASSFRTANTEAFF
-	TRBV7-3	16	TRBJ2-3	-	TGTGCCAGCAGTCAAGGCAATAGCGCAGGCACAGATACGCAGTATTTT	CASSQGNSAGTDTQYF
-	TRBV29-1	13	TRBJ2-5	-	TGCAGCGTCGTCCCCGGGACTTCAGAGACCCAGTACTTC	CSVVPGTSETQYF
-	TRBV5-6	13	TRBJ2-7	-	TGTGCCAGCAGCTTGACAGGACCCTACGAGCAGTACTTC	CASSLTGPYEQYF
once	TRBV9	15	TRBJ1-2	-	TGTGCCAGCATCCGTCGGTCCACGCCGAACTATGGCTACACCTTC	CASIRRSTPNYGYTF
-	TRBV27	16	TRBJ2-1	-	TGTGCCAGCAGTTCCGTCGTCGGGCAGGGGCGGAATGAGCAGTTCTTC	CASSSVVGQGRNEQFF
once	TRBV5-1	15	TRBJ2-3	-	TGCGCCAGCAGCATGGACAGTACTAGCACAGATACGCAGTATTTT	CASSMDSTSTDTQYF
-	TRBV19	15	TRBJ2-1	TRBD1	TGTGCCAGTAGTTTAAGGGGACAGGGGTACAATGAGCAGTTCTTC	CASSLRGQGYNEQFF
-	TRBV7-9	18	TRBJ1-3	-	TGTGCCAGCAGCTTAGTAGGGCGGACAGAAGTGGCAAGAAACACCATATATTTT	CASSLVGRTEVARNTIYF
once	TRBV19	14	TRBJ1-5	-	TGTGCCAGTAGTAGGACAGTTTTCAATCAGCCCCAGCATTTT	CASSRTVFNQPQHF
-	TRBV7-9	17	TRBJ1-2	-	TGTGCCAGCAGCTTATTACAGGGATATCGATCTAACTATGGCTACACCTTC	CASSLLQGYRSNYGYTF
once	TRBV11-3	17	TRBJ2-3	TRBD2	TGTGCCAGCAGCCCCGGGACTAGCGGGAGGATGGCAGATACGCAGTATTTT	CASSPGTSGRMADTQYF
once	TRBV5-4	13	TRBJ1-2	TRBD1	TGTGCCAGCCGGGACAGGGCTAACTATGGCTACACCTTC	CASRDRANYGYTF
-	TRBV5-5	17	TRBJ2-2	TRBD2	TGTGCCAGCAGCGAAGTTCGACTAGCGTTAAACACCGGGGAGCTGTTTTTT	CASSEVRLALNTGELFF
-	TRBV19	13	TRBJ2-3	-	TGTGCCAGTTCTGCACTTGACACAGATACGCAGTATTTT	CASSALDTDTQYF
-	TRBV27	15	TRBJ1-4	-	TGTGCCAGTCAGAAACAGGGTGGGGCTAATGAAAAACTGTTTTTT	CASQKQGGANEKLFF